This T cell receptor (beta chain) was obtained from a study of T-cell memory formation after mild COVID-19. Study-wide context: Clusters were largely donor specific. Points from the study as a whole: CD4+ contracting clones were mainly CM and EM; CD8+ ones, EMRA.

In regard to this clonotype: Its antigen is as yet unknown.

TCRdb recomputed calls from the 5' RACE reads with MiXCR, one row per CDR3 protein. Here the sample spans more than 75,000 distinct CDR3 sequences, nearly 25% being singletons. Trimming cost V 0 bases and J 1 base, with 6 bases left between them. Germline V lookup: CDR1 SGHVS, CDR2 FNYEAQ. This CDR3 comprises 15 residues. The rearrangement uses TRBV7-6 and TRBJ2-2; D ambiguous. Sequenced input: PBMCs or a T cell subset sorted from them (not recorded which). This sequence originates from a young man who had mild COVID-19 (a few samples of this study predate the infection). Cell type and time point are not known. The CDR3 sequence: CASSLAPGNTGELFF. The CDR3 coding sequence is TGTGCCAGCAGCTTAGCACCGGGGAACACCGGGGAGCTGTTTTTT. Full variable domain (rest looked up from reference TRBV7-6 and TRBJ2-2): GAGVSQSPRYKVTKRGQDVALRCDPISGHVSLYWYRQALGQGPEFLTYFNYEAQQDKSGLPNDRFSAERPEGSISTLTIQRTEQRDSAMYRCASSLAPGNTGELFFGEGSRLTVL.